These 25 T cell receptor beta chains were sequenced from one sample in a study of blood T cells in healthy people across ages. Through a sample-barcoded 5' primer and a J-beta primer mix, a second PCR was run for roughly 6 to 11 cycles. Using its own MiXCR run on the 5' RACE reads, TCRdb lists one record per CDR3 protein. The table has under 1,100,000 distinct CDR3 sequences, roughly 24% seen once. These data were also reused for a study on T cells of mothers and their children.

Sequencing was done on a sample of blood. These receptor sequences come from a girl aged 2 to 9 in good health.

This chain connects TRBV6-4 to TRBJ2-3; D uncertain. Deletions cut 0 bases from V and 9 bases from J, with 10 bases between. This CDR3 comprises 13 residues. Germline CDR1 is MRHNA and CDR2 is SNTAGT. Here the CDR3 DNA reads TGTGCCAGCAGTGACTCGGTACAAGGGACGCAGTATTTT. It codes for CASSDSVQGTQYF.

The V and J genes are TRBV28 and TRBJ1-4; TRBD1 aligns across 10 bases. CDR1 MDHEN and CDR2 SYDVKM come from the germline V gene. V dropped 10 bases and J dropped 7; count of bases not matched to a gene: 6. The CDR3 has 13 residues. The chain's CDR3 is CATRQGAGEKLFF. The CDR3 DNA is TGTGCCACCCGACAGGGGGCAGGTGAAAAACTGTTTTTT.

This clonotype was recorded a few times. This sequence joins TRBV7-9 and TRBJ2-7, with a weak D call TRBD2 (7 bases). This CDR3 spans 14 amino acids. Deletions cut 3 bases from V and 2 bases from J, with 11 bases between. Germline V CDR1 and CDR2: SEHNR, FQNEAQ (reference sequence). CDR3 protein: CASSLGGLAYEQYF. The CDR3 DNA is TGTGCCAGCAGCTTGGGGGGGCTGGCCTACGAGCAGTACTTC.

The chain recombines TRBV20-1 with TRBJ2-3; possibly TRBD1 for D (5 bases). Trimming took 0 bases from V and 3 from J, leaving 7 bases between them. The CDR3 covers 13 residues. The germline CDR1 and CDR2 sequences are DFQATT and SNEGSKA (reference sequence). CDR3 nucleotides: TGCAGTGCTAGAGAGACAGTAACAGATACGCAGTATTTT. Translating it yields CSARETVTDTQYF.

The V gene is TRBV10-3, the J gene TRBJ2-3; 9 nucleotides agree with TRBD1. The junction had 13 bases not matched to a gene; V was cut back by 10 bases and J by 11 bases. CDR1 is ENHRY, CDR2 SYGVKD, per germline. CDR3 length: 13 residues. Here the CDR3 DNA reads TGTGCCACAGGGGACAGGGAGCAGCGGGGGCAGTATTTT. Protein: CATGDREQRGQYF.

This clonotype was counted a few times. The chain is built from TRBV29-1 and TRBJ2-5; perhaps TRBD1 as D (6 bases). The J call may be faulty, since TRBJ2-7 better matches the DNA end. CDR1 is SQVTM, CDR2 ANQGSEA, per germline. CDR3 length: 15 residues. CDR3 sequence: CSVCLLGGSSYEQYF. The CDR3 region has the DNA TGCAGCGTTTGCCTTCTAGGGGGTTCGTCCTACGAGCAGTACTTC.

This sequence joins TRBV4-3 and TRBJ1-2, with 7 bases identical to TRBD1. The V gene's germline CDR1 is LGHNA and CDR2 YSLEER. J was trimmed by 2 bases and V by 3 bases; bases with no gene match: 15. This CDR3 spans 18 amino acids. CDR3: CASSHFRDETGKNYGYTF. CDR3 in DNA: TGCGCCAGCAGCCACTTCAGGGATGAGACAGGGAAAAACTATGGCTACACCTTC.

The chain employs TRBV12-3 or TRBV12-4 and TRBJ2-1; D gene uncertain. The J call may be in error: the DNA end matches TRBJ2-5 better. The CDR3 contains 12 residues. The CDR3 region has the DNA TGTGCCAGCAGTTTTCGAATGGAGACCCAGTACTTC. Translating gives CASSFRMETQYF.

There are a few counts of this clonotype. The chain uses TRBV10-3 and TRBJ1-4; 7 bases are shared with TRBD1. V was clipped by 6 bases and J by 8 bases; unmatched bases: 3. The CDR3 is 12 residues long. In germline, CDR1 is ENHRY, CDR2 SYGVKD. CDR3 DNA sequence: TGTGCCATCAGCTACAGGGGAGAAAAACTGTTTTTT. This encodes CAISYRGEKLFF.

The V and J genes are TRBV6-1 and TRBJ2-3; 10 bases map to TRBD2. After removal of 6 bases from V and 2 bases from J, the junction contained 8 bases not matched to a gene. The V gene's germline CDR1 is MNHNS and CDR2 SASEGT. The CDR3 length is 16 residues. The CDR3 is CASSCLAGVPTDTQYF. In nucleotides, the CDR3 is TGTGCCAGCAGCTGTCTAGCGGGAGTACCCACAGATACGCAGTATTTT.

This clonotype was picked up many times. J is TRBJ2-2 and V is TRBV20-1; D could derive from TRBD1 or TRBD2 (5 bases each). V lost 2 bases to trimming and J lost 3 bases, with 16 bases between them. This CDR3 comprises 16 residues. Germline lookup yields CDR1 DFQATT and CDR2 SNEGSKA (reference sequence). The CDR3 coding sequence is TGCAGTGCTAGATTATTACCTATGGGGGACACCGGGGAGCTGTTTTTT. Its translation is CSARLLPMGDTGELFF.

V and J are TRBV15 and TRBJ2-7; the match to TRBD2 covers 12 bases. The junction had 6 bases not matched to a gene; V was cut back by 3 bases and J by 6 bases. Germline V gene sequence: CDR1 LNHNV, CDR2 YYDKDF (reference sequence). The CDR3 loop spans 15 amino acids. CDR3: CATSRRLAGEGEQYF. The CDR3 nucleotides read TGTGCCACCAGCAGGAGACTAGCGGGAGAGGGCGAGCAGTACTTC. Combining the CDR3 with reference TRBV15 and TRBJ2-7 gives the whole variable domain DAMVIQNPRYQVTQFGKPVTLSCSQTLNHNVMYWYQQKSSQAPKLLFHYYDKDFNNEADTPDNFQSRRPNTSFCFLDIRSPGLGDTAMYLCATSRRLAGEGEQYFGPGTRLTVT.

The gene calls are TRBV7-9 and TRBJ2-2, with D unresolved. Trimming cost V 8 bases and J 5 bases, with 6 bases left between them. Germline CDR1 is SEHNR and CDR2 is FQNEAQ (reference sequence). This CDR3 is 11 amino acids long. CDR3 in amino acids: CASAETGELFF. The CDR3 DNA reads as TGTGCCAGCGCGGAGACCGGGGAGCTGTTTTTT.

The chain has TRBV4-2 and TRBJ2-5, with a tentative D call TRBD2 (5 bases). V shed 1 base and J shed 2 bases, with 14 bases lying between them. CDR1 LGHNA and CDR2 YNFKEQ come from the germline V gene. This CDR3 has 16 amino acids. DNA of the CDR3: TGTGCCAGCAGCCAAGCCGGGATGGGAGTTCAAGAGACCCAGTACTTC. Amino acids: CASSQAGMGVQETQYF.

The chain carries TRBV7-6 and TRBJ2-1, with D tentatively TRBD1 (5 bases). The CDR3 runs to 16 residues. V was cut by 1 base and J by 0 bases, with 10 bases left in between. Germline assignment: CDR1 SGHVS and CDR2 FNYEAQ. The CDR3 DNA sequence: TGTGCCAGCAGCTTAGGACAGTTCAGCTCCTACAATGAGCAGTTCTTC. Amino acid sequence: CASSLGQFSSYNEQFF.

The chain uses TRBV7-9 and TRBJ2-5; D unclear. CDR1 is SEHNR and CDR2 is FQNEAQ in the germline V gene (reference sequence). CDR3 length: 14 residues. Trimming cost V 2 bases and J 4 bases, with 11 bases left between them. In nucleotides, the CDR3 is TGTGCCAGCAGCTTACTAATAGGGTCAGAGACCCAGTACTTC. Residues: CASSLLIGSETQYF.

Only a few counts were recorded for this clonotype. V and J are TRBV4-3 and TRBJ2-7; a possible D gene is TRBD2 (6 bases). Deletions cut 4 bases from V and 6 bases from J, with 13 bases between. The CDR3 covers 13 residues. Germline V lookup: CDR1 LGHNA, CDR2 YSLEER. The DNA of the CDR3 is TGCGCCAGCAGCCCCCCGGGGACTGCCGAGCAGTACTTC. Protein product: CASSPPGTAEQYF.

This clonotype was counted a few times. The J gene is TRBJ2-1, the V gene TRBV28; D ambiguous. The CDR3 is made up of 14 amino acids. V was pared by 7 bases and J by 8 bases, with 18 bases between. CDR1 and CDR2 from the germline V gene are MDHEN and SYDVKM. The CDR3 DNA reads as TGTGCCAGCACGCGTACTGGGATCGAGGATGAGCAGTTCTTC. As protein: CASTRTGIEDEQFF.

This clonotype was observed a few times. The chain couples TRBV29-1 to TRBJ1-1; D not resolved. V lost 4 bases to trimming and J lost 4 bases, with 16 bases between them. Per the germline V gene, CDR1 is SQVTM and CDR2 is ANQGSEA. This CDR3 spans 14 amino acids. The CDR3 protein is CSVVYADSVTEAFF. For the CDR3, the DNA is TGCAGCGTTGTGTATGCGGATTCGGTCACTGAAGCTTTCTTT. The entire variable domain, with the rest obtained from reference TRBV29-1 and TRBJ1-1, is as follows: SAVISQKPSRDICQRGTSLTIQCQVDSQVTMMFWYRQQPGQSLTLIATANQGSEATYESGFVIDKFPISRPNLTFSTLTVSNMSPEDSSIYLCSVVYADSVTEAFFGQGTRLTVV.

This chain uses TRBV2 with TRBJ2-5; 9 bases align to TRBD2. The CDR3 runs to 15 residues. V gave up 0 bases and J gave up 5 bases; unmatched junction bases: 4. Germline V gene sequence: CDR1 SNHLY, CDR2 FYNNEI. CDR3 sequence: CASSEARLAAETQYF. As DNA, the CDR3 is TGTGCCAGCAGTGAAGCGCGACTAGCGGCGGAGACCCAGTACTTC. The full variable domain, in which reference TRBV2 and TRBJ2-5 provide the parts outside the CDR3, is EPEVTQTPSHQVTQMGQEVILRCVPISNHLYFYWYRQILGQKVEFLVSFYNNEISEKSEIFDDQFSVERPDGSNFTLKIRSTKLEDSAMYFCASSEARLAAETQYFGPGTRLLVL.

The gene calls are TRBV7-2 and TRBJ2-2; D is undetermined. Trimming removed 4 bases at V and 7 bases at J, with 13 bases between. CDR3 length: 14 residues. CDR1 is SGHTA and CDR2 is FQGNSA in the germline V gene. As DNA, the CDR3 is TGTGCCAGCAGCTCGCCCTCATATCACGGGGAGCTGTTTTTT. As protein: CASSSPSYHGELFF.

This clonotype was picked up many times. This chain uses TRBV12-3 or TRBV12-4 with TRBJ2-1; weak D call: TRBD1 (5 bases). The germline V and J ends were trimmed by 5 bases and 0 bases, with 11 bases remaining between them. The CDR3 totals 15 residues. CDR3: CASSKTELSYNEQFF. The CDR3 DNA reads as TGTGCCAGCAGTAAGACAGAACTCTCCTACAATGAGCAGTTCTTC.

The CDR3 region is CASSGGHYEQYF. In nucleotides, the CDR3 is TGTGCCAGCAGCGGGGGCCACTACGAGCAGTACTTC. The chain uses TRBV2 and TRBJ2-7, with D perhaps given as TRBD1 or TRBD2 (6 bases each). Germline V lookup: CDR1 SNHLY, CDR2 FYNNEI. The germline V and J ends were trimmed by 6 bases and 3 bases, with 9 bases remaining between them. The CDR3 has 12 residues.

This chain joins TRBV15 and TRBJ2-2; TRBD1 matches 10 bases. Germline trimming cut 3 bases from V and 7 bases from J; bases unmatched to any gene: 5. Per germline, CDR1 LNHNV and CDR2 YYDKDF (reference sequence). The CDR3 runs 15 residues. DNA for the CDR3: TGTGCCACCAGCAGGGACAGGGGGAATGACGGGGAGCTGTTTTTT. It is translated as CATSRDRGNDGELFF.

This chain connects TRBV5-6 to TRBJ2-5; a possible D gene is TRBD2 (7 bases). The CDR3 contains 18 residues. The germline V gene encodes CDR1 SGHDT and CDR2 YYEEEE. V lost 4 bases and J lost 11, with 33 bases in between. The CDR3: CASSPLTAGASVPAEQYF. As DNA, the CDR3 is TGTGCCAGCAGCCCCTTAACCGCGGGGGCGAGTGTCCCGGCTGAGCAGTACTTC.